The source of this TCR beta chain is a study of OX40 agonist ivuxolimab in advanced cancers. Regarding the research as a whole: Ivuxolimab was an agonistic, fully human IgG2 monoclonal antibody directed against OX40 (CD134), a costimulatory receptor. In the dose-escalation cohort, about four fifths of patients were male, and the mean age was 60 years with a range of roughly 20 to 85. Of the approximately 50 dose-escalation patients, hepatocellular carcinoma was present in around 20, melanoma in approximately 15, renal cell carcinoma in 9 and head and neck cancer in 9. Partial responses were achieved by three dose-escalation patients, of whom one had hepatocellular carcinoma and two had cutaneous melanoma. Peripheral TCRbeta sequencing was intended to test whether TCR sequence diversity was altered and clonal T-cell expansion was caused by ivuxolimab. Prior anti-PD-1, anti-PD-L1 or anti-CTLA-4 therapy was permitted, and checkpoint inhibitors had been received by 30% to 40% of dose-escalation patients. The monotherapy dose-escalation portion (N ≈ 50 patients) of the phase I ivuxolimab trial is reported in the paper. Intravenous ivuxolimab was administered to patients every 2 weeks at six dose levels: 0.01, 0.1, 0.3, 1.5, 3 and 10 mg/kg. What the authors observed across the whole study: Low levels of normalized T-cell clonal expansion were also seen in some nonresponding patients. Clonal expansion of both CD4+ and CD8+ blood T cells was observed from baseline to week 6 at doses 0.1 to 3.0 mg/kg. In partial responders in the 0.1-3.0 mg/kg groups, normalized peripheral clonal expansion was found to be among the lowest, especially among CD8+ T cells. The antigen specificity of the peripheral T cells that underwent clonal expansion was not determined. After ivuxolimab, CD8+ T cells had more expanded clones than CD4+ T cells on average.

Patients with a history of autoimmune disease or receiving systemic immunosuppression were excluded from the trial. Peripheral blood for TCR sequencing was collected from all dose cohorts at baseline, on cycle 4 day 1, and on cycle 7 day 1. The samples were drawn from a first-in-human, open-label, multicenter phase I dose-escalation trial of ivuxolimab. Adults with locally advanced or metastatic melanoma, renal cell carcinoma, hepatocellular carcinoma or head and neck squamous cell carcinoma were enrolled in the trial. CD4+ and CD8+ T cells were sorted separately from peripheral blood before TCR sequencing. V drops 0 bases and J drops 3 bases, leaving 6 bases in between. CDR1 and CDR2, per the germline V gene, are SGHVS and FQNEAQ. Reading from cysteine to phenylalanine, the CDR3 counts 13 amino acids. The DNA shown is the 39-base CDR3, in frame from base 1. For sequencing of the TCRbeta CDR3 region, genomic DNA was extracted from the sorted cells. The immunoSEQ Assay was used to sequence the TCRbeta CDR3 regions. This immuneACCESS table, as held by TCRdb, lists in-frame sequences with V and J called but not all clones. Of the missing ones, under half trace to an unresolved V gene in checked studies; the others have no known cause. For this sample the table gives 70,000 to 95,000 clones, of which over 70% were detected only once. The ten largest clones represent roughly 0.77% of the sample.

A word on this clone: There is no known antigen for this receptor. No qualities accompany the bases; no much larger clone lies one base away.

The sample was CD4+ or CD8+ T cells sorted from blood, taken in a trial of the OX40 agonist ivuxolimab. The chain employs TRBV7-8 and TRBJ2-7, with the D gene not confidently named. This TCR was sampled from an adult with an advanced solid tumor such as melanoma, head and neck, liver or kidney cancer. The DNA sequence is given as TGTGCCAGCAGCTTAGCACCGGACTACGAGCAGTACTTC. Translated, this gives CASSLAPDYEQYF. Reference TRBV7-8 and TRBJ2-7 proteins supply the regions before and after the CDR3; the full variable domain is: GAGVSQSPRYKVAKRGQDVALRCDPISGHVSLFWYQQALGQGPEFLTYFQNEAQLDKSGLPSDRFFAERPEGSVSTLKIQRTQQEDSAVYLCASSLAPDYEQYFGPGTRLTVT.